These 8 T cell receptor beta chains were sequenced from one sample in a study of T-cell memory formation after mild COVID-19. TCRdb reprocessed the 5' RACE reads with MiXCR, giving one entry per CDR3 protein. The sample has approximately 190,000 distinct CDR3 sequences, approximately 16% seen once. Sequenced: PBMCs or a T cell subset sorted from them (not recorded which). All receptors come from an adult woman who had mild COVID-19 (a few samples of this study predate the infection). Cell type and time point are not known.

This clonotype was seen a few times. The V gene is TRBV7-2, the J gene TRBJ1-2; D gene ambiguous. The CDR3 spans 13 residues. V lost 6 bases and J 8 bases, leaving 16 bases between the germline ends. In germline, CDR1 is SGHTA, CDR2 FQGNSA. The CDR3 bases are TGTGCCAGCAGGCCAAATACTTTAGGCGGCTACACCTTC. It is translated as CASRPNTLGGYTF.

The chain has TRBV30 and TRBJ2-6; D remains ambiguous. The V end was cut by 2 bases, the J end by 0 bases, with 5 bases between. CDR3 size: 14 residues. The V gene's germline CDR1 is GTSNPN and CDR2 SVGIG (reference sequence). CDR3 in amino acids: CAWSRSSGANVLTF. In nucleotides, the CDR3 is TGTGCCTGGAGTAGGAGCTCTGGGGCCAACGTCCTGACTTTC.

This clonotype was seen a few times. The J gene is TRBJ2-1, the V gene TRBV6-5; TRBD2 matches at 12 bases. With 6 bases clipped from V and 10 bases from J, the junction kept 10 bases outside the gene matches. The length of the CDR3 is 15 residues. Germline assignment: CDR1 MNHEY and CDR2 SVGAGI. CDR3 nucleotides: TGTGCCAGCAGCAACGGACTAGCGGGGCGGTGGGAGCAGTTCTTC. Protein: CASSNGLAGRWEQFF.

The chain uses TRBV9 and TRBJ2-1; no clear D gene. This CDR3 region has 16 residues. The germline V and J ends were trimmed by 0 bases and 0 bases, with 10 bases remaining between them. Looked up from germline, CDR1 is SGDLS and CDR2 is YYNGEE. CDR3 residues: CASSVVSPSSYNEQFF. CDR3 bases: TGTGCCAGCAGCGTAGTGAGCCCAAGCTCCTACAATGAGCAGTTCTTC.

This clonotype was observed a handful of times. The rearrangement uses TRBV12-3 or TRBV12-4 and TRBJ1-1; D may be TRBD1 (5 bases). With 5 bases removed from V and 8 bases from J, the gap between germline ends came to 15 bases. CDR3 size: 13 residues. The DNA of the CDR3 is TGTGCCAGCAGTGGGACTACGTGGGGGGAAGCTTTCTTT. Protein sequence: CASSGTTWGEAFF.

This chain uses TRBV20-1 with TRBJ2-5; D is undetermined. The CDR3 length is 14 residues. The germline V and J ends were trimmed by 3 bases and 5 bases, with 16 bases remaining between them. Germline V CDR1 and CDR2: DFQATT, SNEGSKA (reference sequence). This CDR3 is CSASSVRREETQYF. The DNA for the CDR3 is TGCAGTGCTAGCAGTGTTAGACGCGAGGAGACCCAGTACTTC.

This clonotype was picked up a small number of times. The CDR3 DNA is TGTGCCAGCAGCGCCGGGACAGTAGAAGCTTTCTTT. Residues: CASSAGTVEAFF. The chain combines TRBV12-3 or TRBV12-4 with TRBJ1-1, with 7 nucleotides matching TRBD1. The CDR3 is 12 residues long. The trim removed 6 bases at V and 8 bases at J, leaving 6 bases unmatched.

The chain joins TRBV9 to TRBJ2-5; 9 nucleotides agree with TRBD1. CDR3 length: 16 amino acids. V lost 0 bases to trimming and J lost 5 bases; unmatched junction nucleotides: 8. CDR1 is SGDLS, CDR2 YYNGEE, per germline. The CDR3 is CASSVGGDRVAETQYF. The CDR3 DNA reads TGTGCCAGCAGCGTAGGTGGGGACAGGGTTGCGGAGACCCAGTACTTC.